The T cell receptor beta chain described here comes from a study of OX40 agonist ivuxolimab in advanced cancers. Study context: Treatment received earlier with anti-PD-1, anti-PD-L1 or anti-CTLA-4 agents was allowed, and more than 35% had some. Whole-study findings and limits: The specificity for antigen of the expanded peripheral T cells was not determined.

This clone has just one count. Its matching antigen is unknown. Some clones are missing from TCRdb's copy, which holds only in-frame ones; the method was immunoSEQ multiplex PCR. The data hold tens of thousands of clones, with more than 85% observed a single time. The CDR3 is 13 residues long. Germline CDR1 and CDR2: MDHEN and SYDVKM. Trimming stripped 3 bases from V and 2 bases from J, with 6 bases between. This TCR came from an adult with an advanced solid tumor such as melanoma, head and neck, liver or kidney cancer. The rearrangement links TRBV28 to TRBJ2-3, with D hard to call. The source was CD4+ or CD8+ T cells sorted from blood, collected in a trial of the OX40 agonist ivuxolimab. The CDR3 coding sequence is TGTGCCAGCAGTTTTGGAAACACAGATACGCAGTATTTT. Translation: CASSFGNTDTQYF.